One and the same sample provided the 7 T cell receptor beta chains below, sequenced in a study of blood T cell repertoires in COVID-19. Using immunoSEQ multiplex PCR, the repertoire was profiled, and TCRdb retains in-frame clones only, with some absent. The repertoire holds about 230,000 clones, with about 83% as singletons. Source material: peripheral blood. The receptors stem from a woman aged 25 to 39 with COVID-19, enrolled during active disease.

Details on this clone: At one boundary the junction diverges from the germline segment, which might be a read error. The chain has TRBV27 and TRBJ2-1; TRBD2 might be the D (5 bases). Germline values: CDR1 MNHEY, CDR2 SMNVEV (reference sequence). The length of the CDR3 is 11 residues. The CDR3 bases are TGCTCGACGGGGACCTACAATGAGCAGTTCTTC. This translates into CSTGTYNEQFF.

This chain joins TRBV20-1 and TRBJ2-3; 7 bases are shared with TRBD1. Germline V gives CDR1 DFQATT, CDR2 SNEGSKA (reference sequence). CDR3 length equals 15 residues. The V segment lost 3 bases and the J segment 2 bases; nucleotides outside the gene matches: 8. The CDR3 DNA reads TGCAGTGCTAGTAGTGTGGGACAGCCCACAGATACGCAGTATTTT. Its protein is CSASSVGQPTDTQYF.

The genes are TRBV14 and TRBJ1-6; D may be TRBD1 (5 bases). Germline CDR1 SGHDN, CDR2 FVKESK. Trimming stripped 0 bases from V and 9 bases from J, with 15 bases between. CDR3 length equals 16 residues. CDR3 loop: CASSQEVGRVSSPLHF. CDR3 nucleotide sequence: TGTGCCAGCAGCCAAGAAGTCGGCAGGGTCTCTTCACCCCTCCACTTT. Filled out from reference TRBV14 and TRBJ1-6, the complete variable domain reads EAGVTQFPSHSVIEKGQTVTLRCDPISGHDNLYWYRRVMGKEIKFLLHFVKESKQDESGMPNNRFLAERTGGTYSTLKVQPAELEDSGVYFCASSQEVGRVSSPLHFGNGTRLTVT.

The rearrangement links TRBV5-1 to TRBJ2-7, with 10 positions matching TRBD1. CDR3 length equals 15 residues. Trimming at V came to 0 bases and at J to 2 bases, leaving 2 bases not matched to a gene. Per the germline V gene, CDR1 is SGHRS and CDR2 is YFSETQ. The CDR3 loop is CASSLGGTGAYEQYF. CDR3 DNA sequence: TGCGCCAGCAGCTTGGGGGGGACAGGGGCCTACGAGCAGTACTTC.

The chain joins TRBV9 to TRBJ2-1; 11 positions match TRBD2. Losses at the gene ends were 0 bases for V and 7 bases for J; bases not matched to a gene: 3. Germline CDR1 SGDLS, CDR2 YYNGEE. This CDR3 contains 15 residues. CDR3 in DNA: TGTGCCAGCAGCGTAGAACTAGCGGGGGATAATGAGCAGTTCTTC. Translation: CASSVELAGDNEQFF.

The chain recombines TRBV27 with TRBJ2-7; the D gene is possibly TRBD1 (5 bases). The V gene's germline CDR1 is MNHEY and CDR2 SMNVEV (reference sequence). Trimming left V 3 bases short and J 5 bases short, with 11 bases between. There are 13 residues in the CDR3. CDR3 region: CASSFYKGNEQYF. CDR3 nucleotides: TGTGCCAGCAGTTTCTACAAGGGGAACGAGCAGTACTTC.

V and J are TRBV6-2 or TRBV6-3 and TRBJ2-3, with D uncertain. V gave up 0 bases and J gave up 1 base, with 17 bases separating them. The germline CDR1 and CDR2 sequences are MNHEY and SVGEGT. This CDR3 contains 18 residues. The CDR3 here is CASSYSVDRSLRTDTQYF. Here the CDR3 DNA reads TGTGCCAGCAGTTACTCTGTCGACCGATCACTACGCACAGATACGCAGTATTTT.